The rows below give T cell receptor beta chains drawn from one sample of a study of blood T cells in healthy people across ages. One entry per CDR3 protein, called by TCRdb with MiXCR from the 5' RACE reads. The data contain over 1.5 million distinct CDR3 sequences, less than 50% of them singletons. Sequenced input: blood. Receptors originate from a woman in her 40s in good health. Both conserved end residues are part of each CDR3. The order of the fields is D gene, J gene, clone size, V gene, CDR3 protein, CDR3 DNA. D genes are given only for firm matches. Size is omitted from some rows. Given values are once, few, many or a class for expanded clones.

>TRBD1|TRBJ2-6|once|TRBV7-3
CASSLGDRERSGANVLTF
TGTGCCAGCAGCTTAGGGGACAGGGAACGCTCTGGGGCCAACGTCCTGACTTTC
>NA|TRBJ2-5|NA|TRBV12-3/TRBV12-4
CASSVRTAQETQYF
TGTGCCAGCAGTGTCAGAACAGCCCAAGAGACCCAGTACTTC
>TRBD2|TRBJ2-1|NA|TRBV27
CASSLSWGGAYNEQFF
TGTGCCAGCAGTTTATCGTGGGGGGGGGCCTACAATGAGCAGTTCTTC
>NA|TRBJ1-1|NA|TRBV4-3
CASSPTGIGNTEAFF
TGCGCCAGCAGCCCCACAGGGATTGGGAACACTGAAGCTTTCTTT
>NA|TRBJ2-1|few|TRBV6-2/TRBV6-3
CASSGVVSSYNEQFF
TGTGCCAGCAGCGGTGTCGTCAGCTCCTACAATGAGCAGTTCTTC
>NA|TRBJ2-3|once|TRBV7-2
CASSLVTGWAGDTQYF
TGTGCCAGCAGCTTAGTAACAGGGTGGGCTGGAGATACGCAGTATTTT
>TRBD2|TRBJ2-3|NA|TRBV7-6
CASRRGSSSTDTQYF
TGTGCCAGCAGGCGGGGGAGCAGCAGCACAGATACGCAGTATTTT
>NA|TRBJ2-3|few|TRBV2
CASSEGQGTSTDTQYF
TGTGCCAGCAGTGAGGGGCAGGGTACTAGCACAGATACGCAGTATTTT
>NA|TRBJ2-6|NA|TRBV9
CASSVSQGPRSGANVLTF
TGTGCCAGCAGCGTATCCCAGGGGCCCCGCTCTGGGGCCAACGTCCTGACTTTC
>NA|TRBJ1-4|NA|TRBV9
CASSVAGTSNEKLFF
TGTGCCAGCAGCGTGGCCGGGACATCTAATGAAAAACTGTTTTTT
>TRBD1|TRBJ2-5|few|TRBV9
CASSLGQGAIGETQYF
TGTGCCAGCAGCCTAGGACAGGGGGCGATTGGGGAGACCCAGTACTTC
>NA|TRBJ1-2|NA|TRBV9
CASSARGGNYGYTF
TGTGCCAGCAGCGCAAGGGGCGGTAACTATGGCTACACCTTC
>NA|TRBJ1-2|few|TRBV29-1
CSVESERYGYTF
TGCAGCGTTGAAAGCGAGCGGTATGGCTACACCTTC
>NA|TRBJ2-3|NA|TRBV20-1
CSASRRTYTDTQYF
TGCAGTGCTTCTCGGAGGACATATACAGATACGCAGTATTTT
>NA|TRBJ2-7|NA|TRBV5-1
CASKTFPGSRDYEQYF
TGCGCCAGCAAAACATTTCCAGGCTCTCGGGACTACGAGCAGTACTTC
>TRBD1|TRBJ2-7|NA|TRBV28
CASSSLDRLEQYF
TGTGCCAGCAGTTCCCTGGACAGGCTCGAGCAGTACTTC
>NA|TRBJ2-7|NA|TRBV4-2
CASSQTNGGASYEQYF
TGTGCCAGCAGTCAGACTAACGGGGGAGCTTCCTACGAGCAGTACTTC
>TRBD1|TRBJ2-6|NA|TRBV6-2/TRBV6-3
CASRPTGGLSGANVLTF
TGTGCCAGCAGACCGACAGGGGGCCTTTCTGGGGCCAACGTCCTGACTTTC
>TRBD1|TRBJ1-1|NA|TRBV11-1
CASSSPVRGLGAEAFF
TGTGCCAGCAGCTCTCCGGTAAGGGGGCTGGGGGCTGAAGCTTTCTTT
>TRBD1|TRBJ2-5|NA|TRBV2
CASIQDRVGETQYF
TGTGCCAGCATCCAGGACAGGGTGGGAGAGACCCAGTACTTC
>NA|TRBJ2-5|NA|TRBV11-2
CARALLQGPNQETQYF
TGTGCCAGGGCTCTCTTACAGGGCCCCAATCAAGAGACCCAGTACTTC
>NA|TRBJ1-2|NA|TRBV6-5
CATLDTYGYTF
TGTGCCACCCTGGACACTTATGGCTACACCTTC